This T cell receptor (beta chain) was sequenced during a study of metastatic and nonmetastatic thyroid tumors (dated by TCRdb to 2020 to 2021). Broadly, across the study: The researchers compared repertoires between peripheral blood samples and tumor or nodule tissue samples from patients with malignant or benign thyroid disease.

The library was prepared using PCR. These reads were obtained on an Illumina HiSeq 4000. High-throughput sequencing was used to profile the TCR beta-chain CDR3 region of each patient. On the study's bioinformatics: CDR3 differences across clinicopathological groups were used to build a classifier for discriminating distant-metastatic papillary thyroid cancer patients. The Shannon index was used to assess repertoire diversity, and the Morisita-Horn index was used to assess tumor-blood repertoire similarity. TCRdb trimmed the raw reads at Q25, called clones with MiXCR and kept productive beta chains. The V and J calls were not made by the authors but by TCRdb's processing. A total of approximately 70,000 clones appear in this sample, approximately 4% of them only once. Jointly, the top ten make up around 20% of the sample. No patient had received any treatment before thyroid surgery. Using T-cell receptor beta sequencing, the researchers looked back retrospectively at clinical samples from patients, gathered between about 2012 and 2019.

Its CDR3 holds 10 amino acids, cysteine through phenylalanine. Only the CDR3 portion is preserved as DNA: 30 bases, with reading frame beginning at the first base. CDR1 and CDR2 were assigned from the germline V gene (reference sequence) as LNHDA and SQIVND. Overall study results and their limits: In both blood and tumor samples, malignant tumors were reported to have significantly higher TCR beta diversity than benign nodules.

This clone was detected ten times or more. Its target antigen remains unknown. At one end the junction does not follow the germline gene, possibly because of a read error. In this chain, TRBV19 is recombined with TRBJ2-7; 8 central nucleotides agree with TRBD1. The sequence derives from a female donor with papillary thyroid cancer or a benign thyroid nodule (not recorded which). Some clones in this sample may be carry-over from other donors' samples. Sequenced input: blood. The nucleotides read TGTGCCAGTTCGGACAGGGCGAGGCGGTTC. The encoded protein is CASSDRARRF.